The TCR beta chain under discussion was sequenced for a study of shared clonotypes between healthy human individuals (dated by TCRdb to between 2020 and 2021). Concerning the study at large: The cohort included three men and a couple of women between 18 and 49 years of age. For each donor, CD4 naive and CD4 memory were each run on three plates, CD8 naive on two plates, and CD8 memory on one plate. Blood TCR repertoires of several healthy adults were deeply sequenced to estimate repertoire size and the extent of clonotype sharing between individuals. To increase sequencing depth and limit assay-specific biases, TCR repertoire library preparation and sequencing were carried out by different laboratories using diverse techniques. Per donor, leukapheresis produced somewhere between about 0.9 and 9.5 billion PBMCs.

Using the deep immunoSEQ assay, multiplex PCR amplified TCR CDR3 regions from genomic DNA. Genomic DNA extracted from each cell subset was distributed evenly over all wells of several immunoSEQ 96-well plates, and each plate served as one replicate. Each replicate PCR for sorted subsets received 150 to 250 ng genomic DNA, equal to 28,000 or so T cell genomes. Purified libraries were quantified with a Qubit 3.0 fluorometer, sized on a Bioanalyzer 2100, and re-quantified with the KAPA Library Quantification kit. Every immunoSEQ 96-well plate was sequenced on a dedicated single-read 150-cycle Illumina NextSeq 550 flow cell. The original methods were these. Because the immunoSEQ output included only junctional sequences and no quality scores, the filtering could not be the same as the filtering used for full-length reads. Sequences were annotated with PyIR, a Python wrapper for IgBLAST v1.9, and V/J genes and CDR3 were assigned using IMGT germline references. Any read was removed if the V/J assignment was weak (E-value above 1e-6), the CDR3 was missing, or the read contained stop codons, out-of-frame junctions, or ambiguous translated residues. A V3J clonotype was defined by an identical inferred V gene, J gene, and CDR3 amino acid sequence. The percentage overlap between two repertoires was calculated by dividing the number of shared unique clonotypes by the size of the smaller repertoire. RTK rarefaction, the Chao1 estimator, and Recon v2.1 estimates of unobserved clonotypes were used to assess repertoire richness. For all TCRbeta clonotypes obtained by the gDNA method from a few donors, generation probabilities were computed with OLGA. The table comes from immuneACCESS by way of TCRdb, which keeps in-frame sequences with V and J called. Part of the clones is missing from these tables; in studies checked, under half for an unresolved V gene and the rest for unknown reasons. The D gene and trimming were derived from the DNA, and the V and J assignments and clone size from that table. The sample table records 850,000 to 1,100,000 clones; approximately 77% of these occur just once. Roughly 0.9% of the sample rests with the top ten.

Healthy HIV-negative adults with no recently reported acute infections or vaccinations were included as donors. Every donor was a Caucasian adult living in Nashville, Tennessee, USA. Magnetic negative selection was used to enrich CD4+ T cells, after which naive cells were positively selected on CD45RA and the negative fraction became the memory subset. After blood collection by leukapheresis, PBMCs were isolated using Ficoll-Histopaque density gradient centrifugation and then cryopreserved in the vapor phase of liquid nitrogen. Analytical flow cytometry was used to check the purity and quantity of each magnetically sorted T cell population. Each sorted fraction had its genomic DNA isolated and then quantified by UV absorbance on a Nanodrop 2000c. In regard to this clone: It lacks a known antigen. Per-base quality was not reported, and no clone a single base away is much larger than it.

Based on the germline V gene, the CDR1 and CDR2 sequences are SQVTM and ANQGSEA. V drops 5 bases and J drops 7 bases, leaving 3 bases in between. The CDR3 holds 9 amino acids from the cysteine to the phenylalanine. Of all the DNA, just the CDR3 is kept, 27 bases in frame from base 1. Overall results and qualifications from the work: Sampling was restricted to blood, and TCR repertoires in tissue are likely to differ from TCR repertoires in blood. Incomplete sequencing was indicated by rarefaction of sorted-subset datasets, despite the large sequencing depth. Pairwise subsampling led to the expectation that sequencing depth would affect the degree of clonotype sharing among donors. Estimated clonotype richness was generally larger for naive than for memory subsets. Because the study included only a small number of donors, the genetic and exposure-history diversity represented was limited. Higher generation probabilities were observed for clonotypes shared by all four sorted-subset donors than for non-shared clonotypes. Across four donors, approximately 5% of naive CD4, roughly 3.5% of naive CD8, 2.3% of memory CD4, and 0.3% to 0.45% of memory CD8 clonotypes were shared.

The receptor's source is a man younger than 30 in good health. Some clones in this sample may be carry-over from other donors' samples. The chain is assembled from TRBV29-1 and TRBJ2-4; no D segment can be confidently identified. The specimen was memory CD4+ T cells from PBMCs. The cell subset or site label here, explained by the study, means: CD45RA-negative fraction. The CDR3 protein is CSVRNIQYF. Read as DNA, the sequence is TGCAGCGTTCGTAACATTCAGTACTTC.